This T cell receptor (beta chain) appears in the sequencing data of a study of response to subunit inactivated influenza vaccine (dated by TCRdb to about 2018). For context, the study as a whole: Deep quantitative T cell receptor repertoire profiling was used in the study to track responses to a trivalent subunit inactivated influenza vaccine. General conclusions and limits of the study: According to the authors, only a limited number of new T cells may be recruited by each seasonal influenza vaccination.

Library creation used RT-PCR. These reads were obtained on an Illumina HiSeq 2500. Clones were called with MiXCR by TCRdb after fastp trimmed the public reads at Q25, and only in-frame beta chains were retained. Each record represents a unique CDR3 protein, reported with the most common genes and DNA among its rows. The sample table holds hundreds of thousands of distinct CDR3 sequences, of which 11% to 15% were seen once. The biggest ten clones account for 7.5% to 9% of the sample. Sequences MNHNS (CDR1) and SASEGT (CDR2) are obtained from the germline V gene. The CDR3 starts with the cysteine, ends with the phenylalanine, and has 13 residues. The sequence is cut down to CDR3 DNA, 39 bases in frame from base 1. V and J lose 1 base and 11 bases, and a span of 12 bases separates them. This clonotype was observed a handful of times. This clone's antigen is unknown. Within one base of it there is no much larger clone, and no base qualities were kept.

Sequenced here: PBMCs from blood, sampled 14 to 15 days before vaccination. This receptor was taken from a man in his fifties or sixties who received an inactivated influenza vaccine. Donor details come from another sample of the same person, matched by shared clones. Recombination joined TRBV6-1 with TRBJ1-5; TRBD1 could be the D gene, as 5 bases match. This receptor carries the CDR3 CASSEGGRGSQHF. The nucleotide sequence is given as TGTGCCAGCAGTGAAGGAGGAAGGGGTTCCCAGCATTTT.